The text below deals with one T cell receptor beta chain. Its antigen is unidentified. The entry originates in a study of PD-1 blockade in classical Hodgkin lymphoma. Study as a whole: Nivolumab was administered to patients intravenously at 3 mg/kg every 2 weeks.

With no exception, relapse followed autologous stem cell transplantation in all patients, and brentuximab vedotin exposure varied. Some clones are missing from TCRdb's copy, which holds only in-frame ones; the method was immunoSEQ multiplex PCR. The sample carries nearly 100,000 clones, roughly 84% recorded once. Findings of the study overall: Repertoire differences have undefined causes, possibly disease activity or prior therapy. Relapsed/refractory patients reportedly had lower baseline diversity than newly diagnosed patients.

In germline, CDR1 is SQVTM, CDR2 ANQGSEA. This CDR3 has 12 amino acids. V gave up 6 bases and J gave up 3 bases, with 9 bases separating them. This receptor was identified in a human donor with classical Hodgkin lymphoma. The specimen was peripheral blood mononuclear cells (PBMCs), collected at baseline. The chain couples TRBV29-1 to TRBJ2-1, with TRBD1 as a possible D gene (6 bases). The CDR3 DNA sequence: TGCAGCGTAGAGGGGGTCTACAATGAGCAGTTCTTC. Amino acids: CSVEGVYNEQFF.